The clone carrying this TCR beta chain showed up just a few times. Its cognate antigen is unknown. Time point here: newly diagnosed GD, antithyroid drugs for less than 3 months. PBMC RNA was the source of the TCR library. This sample is drawn from a study of regulatory T cells in long-lasting Graves disease. Findings and caveats of the study: Newly diagnosed Graves' patients had higher TCR diversity than persistent ones.

The germline gives CDR1 SGHTA, CDR2 FQGTGA. There are 13 residues in the CDR3. Trimming pared 2 bases from V and 4 bases from J, leaving 7 bases between. Arm-PCR of CDR3 regions and iRepertoire HTBI primers were the basis on which TCR beta libraries were built. TCRdb reprocessed the multiplex PCR reads with MiXCR, giving one entry per CDR3 protein. The sample holds hundreds of thousands of distinct CDR3 sequences; roughly 15% are singletons and the top ten take roughly 18%. The data were also submitted as part of a second study, on T cells in Graves' hyperthyroidism and ophthalmopathy. From that paper: First-round RT-PCR targeting the TCR CDR3 was performed with the HTBI primer set.

Sequencing was performed on peripheral blood mononuclear cells (PBMCs), taken at new diagnosis, from a patient treated with antithyroid drugs. The sequence was obtained from a woman younger than 45 with Graves disease. The gene calls are TRBV7-3 and TRBJ2-3; perhaps TRBD2 as D (5 bases). CDR3 amino acids: CASSLDGADTQYF. The DNA for the CDR3 is TGTGCCAGCAGCTTAGACGGGGCAGATACGCAGTATTTT.